The 5 T cell receptor beta chains presented below share a single source sample, sequenced in a study of shared clonotypes between healthy human individuals. The repertoire was sequenced with immunoSEQ multiplex PCR; TCRdb's copy has only in-frame clones and lacks some. The table shows hundreds of thousands of clones, with about 98% occurring only once. CD45RO-negative, CCR7-positively selected cells formed the naive CD8 fraction, excluding terminally differentiated effector memory CD45RA+ cells. Sequencing was performed on naive CD8+ T cells sorted from blood. The source is a man aged 25 to 40 in good health.

The rearrangement uses TRBV25-1 and TRBJ2-7; D is unclear. CDR1 is MGHDK, CDR2 SYGVNS, per germline. CDR3 length: 10 amino acids. Trimming left V 5 bases short and J 5 bases short, with 4 bases between. CDR3 in amino acids: CASSQDEQYF. CDR3 nucleotides: TGTGCCAGCAGTCAGGACGAGCAGTACTTC.

V usage is TRBV20-1 and J usage is TRBJ2-7; no definite D call. This CDR3 is 10 amino acids long. Germline CDR1 DFQATT, CDR2 SNEGSKA (reference sequence). V gave up 3 bases and J gave up 5 bases, with 5 bases separating them. CDR3 DNA sequence: TGCAGTGCTAGCGCCCACGAGCAGTACTTC. This translates into CSASAHEQYF.

The chain is built from TRBV5-1 and TRBJ2-7; D is unclear. The CDR3 length is 16 residues. The germline gives CDR1 SGHRS, CDR2 YFSETQ. V dropped 5 bases and J dropped 4 bases, with 22 bases sitting between them. CDR3 sequence reads: CASRDPQDPDPYEQYF. The CDR3 DNA sequence: TGCGCCAGCAGAGACCCTCAGGACCCCGACCCGTACGAGCAGTACTTC.

The rearrangement links TRBV19 to TRBJ1-4; 8 bases match TRBD1. With 6 bases clipped from V and 5 bases from J, the junction kept 8 bases outside the gene matches. Looked up from germline, CDR1 is LNHDA and CDR2 is SQIVND (reference sequence). The CDR3 length is 15 residues. The CDR3 coding sequence is TGTGCCAGTAGCCAAGACAGGGGAAGAAATGAAAAACTGTTTTTT. Encoded protein: CASSQDRGRNEKLFF. Using reference TRBV19 and TRBJ1-4 for the parts outside the CDR3, the full variable domain is DGGITQSPKYLFRKEGQNVTLSCEQNLNHDAMYWYRQDPGQGLRLIYYSQIVNDFQKGDIAEGYSVSREKKESFPLTVTSAQKNPTAFYLCASSQDRGRNEKLFFGSGTQLSVL.

The chain combines TRBV27 with TRBJ1-5; TRBD1 matches 7 bases. The germline V gene has CDR1 MNHEY and CDR2 SMNVEV (reference sequence). With 4 bases clipped from V and 7 bases from J, the junction kept 1 base outside the gene matches. The length of the CDR3 is 12 residues. The CDR3 reads CASSSQGQPQHF. In nucleotides, the CDR3 is TGTGCCAGCAGTTCACAGGGGCAGCCCCAGCATTTT.